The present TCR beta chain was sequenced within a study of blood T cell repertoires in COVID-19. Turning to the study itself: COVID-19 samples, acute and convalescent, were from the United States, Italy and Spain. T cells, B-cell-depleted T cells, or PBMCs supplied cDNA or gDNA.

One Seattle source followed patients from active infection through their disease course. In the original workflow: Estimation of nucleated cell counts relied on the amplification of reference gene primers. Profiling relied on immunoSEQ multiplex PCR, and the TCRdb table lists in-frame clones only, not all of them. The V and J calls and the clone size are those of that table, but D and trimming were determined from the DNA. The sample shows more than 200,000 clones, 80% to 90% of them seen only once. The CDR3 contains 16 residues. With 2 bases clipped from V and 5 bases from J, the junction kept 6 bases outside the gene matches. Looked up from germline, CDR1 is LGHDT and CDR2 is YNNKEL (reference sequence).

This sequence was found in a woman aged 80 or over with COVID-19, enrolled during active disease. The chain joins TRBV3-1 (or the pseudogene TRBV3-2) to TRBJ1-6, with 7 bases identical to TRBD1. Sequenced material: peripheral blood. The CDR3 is CASSQTGEVNNSPLHF. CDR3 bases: TGTGCCAGCAGCCAAACAGGGGAGGTTAATAATTCACCCCTCCACTTT.